The 15 T cell receptor beta chains listed next were all sequenced from one sample in a study of read filtering for tumor transcriptome and immune sequencing. The library was built from about 0.4 ug RNA with molecular barcoded adaptors for alpha/delta and beta/gamma chains. TCRdb processed the reads anew with MiXCR; each CDR3 protein has one entry. The sample gives 42,000 or so distinct CDR3 sequences, over 10% of which show up once; 30% is in the top ten. The sequenced sample consisted of a population of CD138-negative cells sorted from bone marrow. The receptors stem from a donor at least 40 years old with multiple myeloma.

Details on this clonotype: A much larger clone lies a single base off, so this may be a read error. The CDR3 DNA sequence: TGTGCCGGCAGAAACACAGATACGCAGTATTTT. Protein: CAGRNTDTQYF. This chain uses TRBV2 with TRBJ2-3; D gene ambiguous. The germline gives CDR1 SNHLY, CDR2 FYNNEI. The CDR3 sequence is 11 residues long. Filled out from reference TRBV2 and TRBJ2-3, the complete variable domain reads EPEVTQTPSHQVTQMGQEVILRCVPISNHLYFYWYRQILGQKVEFLVSFYNNEISEKSEIFDDQFSVERPDGSNFTLKIRSTKLEDSAMYFCAGRNTDTQYFGPGTRLTVL.

This clonotype appeared many times. The chain joins TRBV2 to TRBJ1-1; 7 bases match TRBD1. In germline, CDR1 is SNHLY, CDR2 FYNNEI. This CDR3 contains 15 residues. The ends lost 9 bases at V and 0 bases at J; junction bases unmatched: 10. CDR3 amino acids: CASREGAGMNTEAFF. As DNA, the CDR3 is TGTGCCAGTAGAGAGGGGGCAGGTATGAACACTGAAGCTTTCTTT.

This clonotype was found many times. The rearrangement links TRBV7-9 to TRBJ1-4; no definite D call. This CDR3 comprises 15 residues. Germline values: CDR1 SEHNR, CDR2 FQNEAQ (reference sequence). Trimming left V 5 bases short and J 0 bases short, with 10 bases between. CDR3 nucleotide sequence: TGTGCCAGCAGCCCCGGGCCGGCAACTAATGAAAAACTGTTTTTT. Translating it yields CASSPGPATNEKLFF. The entire variable domain, with the rest obtained from reference TRBV7-9 and TRBJ1-4, is as follows: DTGVSQNPRHKITKRGQNVTFRCDPISEHNRLYWYRQTLGQGPEFLTYFQNEAQLEKSRLLSDRFSAERPKGSFSTLEIQRTEQGDSAMYLCASSPGPATNEKLFFGSGTQLSVL.

This clonotype was observed at least ten times. The V call is TRBV29-1, the J call TRBJ2-1; D is unclear. CDR1 SQVTM and CDR2 ANQGSEA come from the germline V gene. The CDR3 runs 11 residues. V shed 3 bases and J shed 5 bases, with 5 bases lying between them. CDR3 DNA sequence: TGCAGCGTTGACCTTAACAATGAGCAGTTCTTC. Amino acids: CSVDLNNEQFF.

This clonotype was observed many times. This chain uses TRBV20-1 with TRBJ2-1; D gene unclear. There are 15 residues in the CDR3. The germline CDR1 and CDR2 sequences are DFQATT and SNEGSKA (reference sequence). The V gene lost 3 bases and the J gene lost 5 bases, with 17 bases spanning the gap. The CDR3 is CSASPWASHNNEQFF. The DNA for the CDR3 is TGCAGTGCTAGCCCCTGGGCTAGTCACAACAATGAGCAGTTCTTC.

This clonotype was observed a handful of times. One junction end does not reproduce the germline sequence, and a read error may be involved. This chain links TRBV12-3 or TRBV12-4 with TRBJ2-1; 7 positions agree with TRBD2. The CDR3 has 14 residues. CDR3 in amino acids: CASNPGGSYNEQFF. In DNA form, the CDR3 reads TGCGCCAGCAACCCGGGAGGATCCTACAATGAGCAGTTCTTC.

Ten or more counts support this clonotype. J is TRBJ2-7 and V is TRBV20-1; 8 positions match TRBD1. Unmatched junction bases numbered 11, after V lost 6 bases and J lost 7 bases. The CDR3 spans 13 residues. From germline, CDR1 is DFQATT and CDR2 SNEGSKA (reference sequence). CDR3 in amino acids: CSASTGVFLEQYF. DNA of the CDR3: TGCAGTGCCTCGACAGGGGTTTTTTTGGAGCAGTACTTC.

In this sample, this clonotype turned up many times. The chain links TRBV7-2 to TRBJ1-1; D remains unclear. Trimming stripped 4 bases from V and 3 bases from J, with 12 bases between. The CDR3 sequence is 14 residues long. The germline gives CDR1 SGHTA, CDR2 FQGNSA. The CDR3 bases are TGTGCCAGCAGCTCCGTATCTTTCTACACTGAAGCTTTCTTT. Translated, it gives CASSSVSFYTEAFF.

Ten or more counts support this clonotype. This rearrangement joins TRBV7-8 to TRBJ2-7, with 11 bases lining up with TRBD2. J was trimmed by 3 bases and V by 5 bases; bases with no gene match: 6. This CDR3 is 15 amino acids long. From germline, CDR1 is SGHVS and CDR2 FQNEAQ. CDR3 residues: CASSTRLAGIYEQYF. The CDR3, as DNA: TGTGCCAGCAGCACACGACTAGCGGGAATCTACGAGCAGTACTTC.

With regard to this clonotype: With a much larger clone just one base away, this may be a read error. The chain is built from TRBV6-2 or TRBV6-3 and TRBJ2-5, with D possibly matching TRBD1 (5 bases). The CDR3 is 13 residues long. Germline V gives CDR1 MNHEY, CDR2 SVGEGT. As DNA, the CDR3 is TGTGGCAGCAGTGGTGACAGCCAAGAGACCCAGTACTTC. Translation gives CGSSGDSQETQYF.

Concerning this clonotype: A read error is likely, as this CDR3 ends without the conserved phenylalanine or tryptophan. Because the CDR3's place on the DNA is in doubt, the DNA is left out and the CDR3 is given as listed by TCRdb. The rearrangement links TRBV7-8 to TRBJ2-1. CDR1 SGHVS and CDR2 FQNEAQ come from the germline V gene. The CDR3 sequence runs 13 residues, both termini included. CDR3 protein: CASSQDSVDEQIY.

This clonotype has ten or more counts. This chain connects TRBV7-9 to TRBJ2-3; TRBD2 agrees at 10 bases. With 6 bases clipped from V and 2 bases from J, the junction kept 5 bases outside the gene matches. Germline-derived CDR1 and CDR2 are SEHNR and FQNEAQ (reference sequence). The CDR3 runs 15 residues. CDR3 loop: CASRLGLADTDTQYF. The DNA for the CDR3 is TGTGCCAGCAGACTAGGACTAGCGGACACAGATACGCAGTATTTT.

This clonotype was observed at least ten times. The chain joins TRBV20-1 to TRBJ2-1, with 11 nucleotides matching TRBD2. Trimming at V came to 2 bases and at J to 12 bases, leaving 9 bases not matched to a gene. CDR3 length: 14 residues. In germline, CDR1 is DFQATT, CDR2 SNEGSKA (reference sequence). The chain's CDR3 is CSARSASGRHGQFF. The CDR3, as DNA: TGCAGTGCTAGATCGGCTAGCGGGAGGCACGGGCAGTTCTTC.

This clonotype was counted many times. This rearrangement joins TRBV27 to TRBJ2-1, with 14 bases identical to TRBD2. Per the germline V gene, CDR1 is MNHEY and CDR2 is SMNVEV (reference sequence). V was clipped by 5 bases and J by 8 bases; unmatched bases: 5. This CDR3 spans 15 amino acids. This chain's CDR3 is CASSPGLAGVDEQFF. The CDR3, as DNA: TGTGCCAGCAGTCCGGGACTAGCGGGAGTCGATGAGCAGTTCTTC.

Concerning this clonotype: An end of the junction differs from the germline gene, which may be a read error. This chain's CDR3 is CASSRGQGYGSGANVLTF. CDR3 coding DNA: TGTGCCAGCAGTAGAGGACAGGGCTACGGCTCTGGGGCCAATGTCCTGACTTTC. V gene TRBV12-3 or TRBV12-4 combines with J gene TRBJ2-6; 8 nucleotides agree with TRBD1. The CDR3 covers 18 residues.